This TCR beta chain was sequenced during a study of regulatory T cells in long-lasting Graves disease (dated by TCRdb to about 2021). Describing the broader study: Newly diagnosed Graves' disease patients had taken antithyroid drugs for less than 3 months. This study used TCR sequencing and RNA sequencing of peripheral blood to compare persistent Graves' disease patients against newly diagnosed Graves' disease patients. The study was registered as a clinical trial and conducted in China. A total of roughly 33 samples were covered by TCR sequencing, comprising some 13 persistent and around 20 newly diagnosed Graves' disease patients. The investigation overall reported the following: Because the primary lesion, thyroid tissue, could not be accessed, the study looked at peripheral blood alone. Only the TCR beta chain was sequenced and analyzed. More public clonotypes were shared among persistent patients (2,741) than among newly diagnosed patients (roughly 1,000). Compared with newly diagnosed patients, persistent Graves' disease patients had lower TCR Shannon entropy and fewer highly expanded clones, which suggests clonal expansion. As a limitation, the authors acknowledged that the small sample size may reduce accuracy. Persistent disease showed preferential use of TRBV28, TRBJ1-2 and TRBJ2-5, whereas newly diagnosed disease favored TRBV20-1 and TRBJ2-1.

Per the germline V gene, SGHDN is the CDR1 and FVKESK is the CDR2. At the junction V is shortened by 1 base and J by 5 bases, with 9 bases in between. The CDR3 spans 13 residues, from the cysteine through the phenylalanine. CDR3 DNA only is kept here, 39 bases in frame from base 1. This specimen's time point label, interpreted: newly diagnosed GD, antithyroid drugs for less than 3 months. For both TCR sequencing and RNA sequencing, RNA was extracted from PBMCs in TRIzol. The diagnosis of Graves' disease followed American Thyroid Association guidelines. Patients were recruited from an endocrinology department in Xi'an, China. From each patient, around 9.3 milliliters of peripheral blood was collected into an EDTA anticoagulant tube. PBMCs were isolated by Ficoll Paque Plus density gradient separation without further T cell sorting. An Agilent 2100 Bioanalyzer and agarose gel were used to check RNA quality, while a NanoDrop 2000 measured RNA concentration.

Library construction relied on multiplex PCR. Sequenced on an Illumina HiSeq 4000. CDR3 regions were amplified by Arm-PCR with iRepertoire HTBI primers to construct TCR beta libraries. PCR products were gel purified before sequencing. Processing in the source paper ran as follows. Gene usage analysis of CDR3 amino acid clonotypes relied on the roughly 60 TRBV and about 15 TRBJ segments identified across samples. COPE and FqMerger were used to merge the filtered high-quality paired reads into contigs. BLAST was used to align contigs to the IMGT TRBV, TRBD and TRBJ reference genes, and CDR3 was defined following IMGT. Any clonotype with a frequency above 0.1% was classified as a highly expanded clone. Shannon entropy was used to measure repertoire diversity, and the Gini coefficient was used to measure V-J evenness. A clonotype found in more than one individual was treated as public. TCRdb trimmed the raw reads at Q25, called clones with MiXCR and kept productive beta chains. A single entry per CDR3 protein holds the most common genes and DNA from its merged rows. Here the V and J calls rest on TCRdb's processing, not on the authors' analysis. Present in this sample are roughly 510,000 distinct CDR3 sequences, about 16% of which were seen just once. 12% of the sample comes from the top ten.

This clonotype was seen at least ten times. This receptor's antigen is unknown. Base qualities are missing; no much larger clone stands one base away. The sample was also reused in another study, on T cells in Graves' hyperthyroidism and ophthalmopathy. As that second paper reports: Graves' hyperthyroidism was defined as stable when no progression to ophthalmopathy occurred over 18 months of follow-up. Hyperthyroidism patients were newly diagnosed, had a disease duration of under 2 months, and were aged 18 to 65 years. Any patient with an uncontrolled infection, another autoimmune disease, pregnancy or lactation was excluded. Diagnoses relied on clinical symptoms, serum thyroxine and TRAb, thyroid ultrasound and orbital computed tomography. A first-round RT-PCR of the TCR CDR3 used the HTBI primer set with the Qiagen OneStep RT-PCR kit. Blood samples also contained most of the expanded thyroid clonotypes (frequency above 0.001), which suggests that blood repertoires may reflect thyroid immune responses. A model built on a 13 V-J signature distinguished ophthalmopathy from stable hyperthyroidism, reaching around 87% sensitivity and under 84% specificity in cross-validation and 80%/75% in testing. In validation, progression to ophthalmopathy was predicted by the model with 55% to 71% sensitivity and roughly 76% specificity, a median of approximately 7.1 months before onset. To identify distinguishing TCR V-J signatures, a discovery cohort of around 100 patients was used, comprising some 45 with Graves' ophthalmopathy and some 60 with stable Graves' hyperthyroidism. An independent validation cohort of around 19 hyperthyroidism patients and over 15 patients who later progressed to ophthalmopathy tested prospective prediction of ophthalmopathy. For training and testing, the roughly 97 patients in the discovery cohort were randomly divided in a 7:3 ratio. In addition, the study compared T-cell repertoires in thyroid tissue and in blood from roughly 6 Graves' hyperthyroidism patients. Following sampling, methimazole starting at 30 mg daily was given to hyperthyroidism patients, and high-dose intravenous methylprednisolone was given to ophthalmopathy patients. The libraries were constructed in a second round of multiplex PCR and then size-selected and purified. Libraries were sequenced paired-end with 100 bp reads on an Illumina HiSeq2000. SOAPnuke was used to process the raw data, removing reads that contained adapters or uncalled bases, had a mean Phred below 15, or lacked an exact match to the constant primer or identifier. COPE v1.2.5 was used to merge the high-quality paired reads, and each unique nucleotide sequence was defined as a clonotype. MiTCR v1.1 was used to align the clonotypes against IMGT TRBV, TRBD and TRBJ reference segments. The analysis was restricted to V-J combinations with a frequency above 0.0001, which together covered 99.2% of the repertoires. A TCS score was defined as the ratio of F50 (clonal expansion) to E x V (chaos), with BLOSUM62-based TCRdist applied between CDR3 peptides within each V-J. Welch's t-statistics and random forest reduced several hundred V-J features to roughly 13, which were used in a naive Bayes classifier (R e1071). No statistical method was used to set the sample size in advance, and investigators knew the group allocation. According to the paper, TCR Vbeta CDR3 sequencing was carried out on approximately 140 peripheral blood samples, which came from about 45 ophthalmopathy, around 75 hyperthyroidism and 17 progressor patients.

Rearrangement joined TRBV14 to TRBJ2-7; TRBD2 is possibly the D segment (5 matching bases). The source was peripheral blood mononuclear cells (PBMCs), collected at new diagnosis, from a patient treated with antithyroid drugs. This receptor was obtained from a man between 18 and 29 years old with Graves disease. Donor details come from another sample of the same person, matched by shared clones. In nucleotides, the sequence is TGTGCCAGCAGCCAAGTCGGGGTCCACGAGCAGTACTTC. This codes for CASSQVGVHEQYF.